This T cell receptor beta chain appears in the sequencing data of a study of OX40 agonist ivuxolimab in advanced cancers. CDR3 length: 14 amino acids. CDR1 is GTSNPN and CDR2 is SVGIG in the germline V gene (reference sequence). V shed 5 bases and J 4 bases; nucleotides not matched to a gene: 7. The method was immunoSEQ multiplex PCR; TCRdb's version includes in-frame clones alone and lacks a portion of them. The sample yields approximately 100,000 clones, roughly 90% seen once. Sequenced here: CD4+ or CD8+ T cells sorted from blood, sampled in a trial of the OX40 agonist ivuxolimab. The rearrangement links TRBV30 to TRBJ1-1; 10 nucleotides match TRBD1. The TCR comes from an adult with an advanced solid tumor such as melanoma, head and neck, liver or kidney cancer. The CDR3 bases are TGTGCCTGGGGAGGACAGGGGGGAGGCACTGAAGCTTTCTTT. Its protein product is CAWGGQGGGTEAFF.